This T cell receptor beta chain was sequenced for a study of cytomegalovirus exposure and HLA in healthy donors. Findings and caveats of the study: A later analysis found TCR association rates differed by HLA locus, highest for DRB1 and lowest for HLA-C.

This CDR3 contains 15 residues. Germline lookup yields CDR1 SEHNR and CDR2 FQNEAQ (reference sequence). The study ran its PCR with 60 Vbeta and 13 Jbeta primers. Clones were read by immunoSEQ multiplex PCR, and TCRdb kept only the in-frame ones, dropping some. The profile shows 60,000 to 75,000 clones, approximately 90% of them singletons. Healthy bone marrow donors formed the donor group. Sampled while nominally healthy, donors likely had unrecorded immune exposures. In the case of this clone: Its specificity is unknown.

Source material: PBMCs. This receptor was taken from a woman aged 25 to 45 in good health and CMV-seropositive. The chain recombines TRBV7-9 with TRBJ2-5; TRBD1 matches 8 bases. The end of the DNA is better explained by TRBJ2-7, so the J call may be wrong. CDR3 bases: TGTGCCAGCAGACCGACAGGGGTTAGCTCCTACGAGCAGTACTTC. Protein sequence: CASRPTGVSSYEQYF.